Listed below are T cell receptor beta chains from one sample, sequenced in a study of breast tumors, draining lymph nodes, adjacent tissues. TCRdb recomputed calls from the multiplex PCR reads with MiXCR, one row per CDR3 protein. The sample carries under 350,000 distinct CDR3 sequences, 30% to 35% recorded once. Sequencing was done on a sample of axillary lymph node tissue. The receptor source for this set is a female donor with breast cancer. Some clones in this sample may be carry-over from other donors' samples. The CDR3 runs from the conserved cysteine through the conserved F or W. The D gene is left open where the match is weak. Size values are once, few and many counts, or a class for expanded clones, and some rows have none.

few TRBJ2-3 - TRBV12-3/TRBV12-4 TGTGCCAGCAGTCACACTCCTACGCAGTATTTT CASSHTPTQYF
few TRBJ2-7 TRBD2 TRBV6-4 TGTGCCAGCCTGCCCCAGGGAGGGCGACCCTACGAGCAGTACTTC CASLPQGGRPYEQYF
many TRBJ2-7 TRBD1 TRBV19 TGTGCCAGTAGGCGGACAGGGCACACCTACGAGCAGTACTTC CASRRTGHTYEQYF
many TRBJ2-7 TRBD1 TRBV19 TGTGCCAGTAGTCTCCGACAGGGGCTCCCCTACGAGCAGTACTTC CASSLRQGLPYEQYF
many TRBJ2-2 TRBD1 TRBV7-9 TGTGCCAGCAGCTTAGGCCTACAGGGGGCCACCGGGGAGCTGTTTTTT CASSLGLQGATGELFF
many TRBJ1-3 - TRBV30 TGTGCCTGGCACCGCCTGGGAGACACCATATATTTT CAWHRLGDTIYF
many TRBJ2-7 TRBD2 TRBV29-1 TGCAGCGTAGGGACTAGCGGGAACTACGAGCAGTACTTC CSVGTSGNYEQYF
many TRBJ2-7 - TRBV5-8 TGTGCCAGCAGCTTGGTGGGCGGGGTGCGCGAGCAGTACTTC CASSLVGGVREQYF
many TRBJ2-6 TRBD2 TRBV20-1 TGCAGTGCTAGGCGGGGGGGTGGGGCCAACGTCCTGACTTTC CSARRGGGANVLTF
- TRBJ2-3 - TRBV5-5 TGTGCCAGCAGCTTCGCGGTAGGAGGGACAGATACGCAGTATTTT CASSFAVGGTDTQYF
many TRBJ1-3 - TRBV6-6 TGTGCCAGCAGTTACTCGGATTCCGGAAACACCATATATTTT CASSYSDSGNTIYF
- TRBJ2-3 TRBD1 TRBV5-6 TGTGCCAGCAGCGCCGGGACAGCGTACACAGATACGCAGTATTTT CASSAGTAYTDTQYF
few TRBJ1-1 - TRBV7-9 TGTGCCAGCAGCTACATAGGGAACACTGAAGCTTTCTTT CASSYIGNTEAFF
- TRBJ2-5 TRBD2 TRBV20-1 TGCAGTGCTAGAGATGTAGGGCGGGAGCGGTCGACGGAGACCCAGTACTTC CSARDVGRERSTETQYF